The clone carrying this TCR beta chain was detected a few times. Combining a sample-barcoded 5' primer with a J-beta primer mix, a second PCR ran for roughly 7 to 11 cycles. TCRdb called the 5' RACE reads again in MiXCR, with one record for every CDR3 protein. The table records about 650,000 distinct CDR3 sequences, 32% of them present only once. Germline loops: CDR1 LGHNA, CDR2 YSLEER. The CDR3 consists of 15 residues. The data belong to a study of blood T cells in healthy people across ages. The rearrangement joins TRBV4-3 to TRBJ2-7; D unresolved. The J call may be mistaken, given a closer DNA end match to TRBJ2-5. The sequencing sample was made of blood. This clonotype originated in a woman at least 80 years old in good health. The CDR3 sequence: CASSQELGGGETQYF. For the CDR3, the DNA is TGCGCCAGCAGCCAAGAGCTCGGCGGTGGGGAGACCCAGTACTTC.